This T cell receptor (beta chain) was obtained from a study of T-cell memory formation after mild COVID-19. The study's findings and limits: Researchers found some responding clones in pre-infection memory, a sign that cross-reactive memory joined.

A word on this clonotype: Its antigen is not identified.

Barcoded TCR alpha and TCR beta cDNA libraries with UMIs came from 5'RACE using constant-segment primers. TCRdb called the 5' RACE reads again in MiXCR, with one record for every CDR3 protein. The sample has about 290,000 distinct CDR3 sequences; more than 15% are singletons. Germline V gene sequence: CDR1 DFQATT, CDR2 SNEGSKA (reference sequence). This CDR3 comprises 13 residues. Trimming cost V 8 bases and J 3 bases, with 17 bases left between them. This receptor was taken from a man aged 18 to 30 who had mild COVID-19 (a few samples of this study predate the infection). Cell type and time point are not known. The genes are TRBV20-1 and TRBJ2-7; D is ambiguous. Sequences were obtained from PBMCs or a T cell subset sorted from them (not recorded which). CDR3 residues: CSFSRPELYEQYF. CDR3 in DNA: TGCAGTTTCAGCCGTCCGGAGCTCTACGAGCAGTACTTC.